Listed here is a single T cell receptor (beta chain). TCRdb's copy holds only in-frame clones and misses some; the assay was immunoSEQ multiplex PCR. The sample carries 150,000 to 200,000 clones, around 92% recorded once. These data come from a study of T cell responses to AZD1222 COVID-19 vaccine. Whole-study context: Second-dose groups at about 4 or about 12 weeks were pooled.

CDR3 size: 16 residues. V was clipped by 6 bases and J by 8 bases; unmatched bases: 16. Germline lookup yields CDR1 MNHEY and CDR2 SVGEGT. The sequencing here drew on peripheral blood, taken on day 0 of AZD1222 vaccination. V is TRBV6-2 or TRBV6-3 and J is TRBJ1-2, with 9 bases matching TRBD1. The receptor comes from an adult in good health. CDR3 bases: TGTGCCAGCAGCAGCCACCCCCGGGACAGGGAAAGAGGCTACACCTTC. Translating gives CASSSHPRDRERGYTF.